These T cell receptor beta chains were read from a single sample in a study of Ad26.COV2.S vaccination and SARS-CoV-2 variants. The table came from immunoSEQ multiplex PCR; TCRdb's copy has only in-frame clones and leaves some out. The sample holds over 400,000 clones; roughly nine tenths are singletons and the top ten take about 2.5%. The sequencing here drew on peripheral blood, taken in a trial of Ad26.COV2.S vaccine versus placebo. These receptors originate from a person aged 18-60 years who received the Ad26.COV2.S COVID-19 vaccine or a placebo. CDR3s include the opening cysteine and the closing phenylalanine or tryptophan. The order of the fields is V gene, J gene, CDR3 length, clone size, D gene, CDR3 protein, CDR3 DNA. A D gene is named only where the DNA matches it firmly. Some rows have no size entry. The others give once, few or many, or a class for an expanded clone.

TRBV18	TRBJ1-1	15	once	-	CASSRLAAGNTEAFF	TGTGCCAGCTCCCGACTCGCGGCGGGGAACACTGAAGCTTTCTTT
TRBV7-2	TRBJ1-1	14	-	-	CASSLEATNTEAFF	TGTGCCAGCAGCTTAGAAGCGACAAACACTGAAGCTTTCTTT
TRBV28	TRBJ2-3	14	-	TRBD2	CASSLMTSPDTQYF	TGTGCCAGCAGCCTCATGACTAGCCCAGATACGCAGTATTTT
TRBV7-9	TRBJ2-3	15	-	-	CASSSTSSFTDTQYF	TGTGCCAGCAGCTCCACTAGCAGTTTCACAGATACGCAGTATTTT
TRBV7-2	TRBJ1-2	11	-	-	CASSLVYGYTF	TGTGCCAGCAGCTTAGTGTATGGCTACACCTTC
TRBV7-9	TRBJ1-5	16	-	TRBD1	CASSQDRGYSNQPQHF	TGTGCCAGCAGCCAAGACAGGGGGTATAGCAATCAGCCCCAGCATTTT
TRBV19	TRBJ2-1	13	-	-	CASSMLAGYEQFF	TGTGCCAGTAGTATGCTAGCAGGCTATGAGCAGTTCTTC
TRBV7-2	TRBJ1-1	15	-	TRBD1	CASSPRGQGNPEAFF	TGTGCCAGCAGCCCACGGGGACAGGGCAACCCTGAAGCTTTCTTT
TRBV29-1	TRBJ1-1	13	-	-	CSVEKGTNTEAFF	TGCAGCGTTGAAAAGGGGACGAACACTGAAGCTTTCTTT
TRBV5-1	TRBJ1-4	14	-	-	CASSFGPSNEKLFF	TGCGCCAGCAGCTTCGGACCCTCTAATGAAAAACTGTTTTTT
TRBV5-6	TRBJ1-1	14	once	TRBD1	CASSLGPGTGNDFF	TGTGCCAGCAGCCTAGGTCCCGGGACAGGGAATGATTTCTTT
TRBV7-3	TRBJ1-1	14	-	-	CASSLQGAVTEAFF	TGTGCCAGCAGCTTACAGGGTGCGGTCACTGAAGCTTTCTTT
TRBV28	TRBJ1-4	14	-	TRBD1	CASRQQGEGGKLFF	TGTGCCAGCAGGCAACAGGGGGAAGGGGGAAAACTGTTTTTT
TRBV30	TRBJ2-5	11	-	-	CAWSGQETQYF	TGTGCCTGGAGCGGGCAAGAGACCCAGTACTTC
TRBV7-2	TRBJ2-5	14	-	-	CASSLGRRVETQYF	TGTGCCAGCAGCTTAGGCCGGCGGGTGGAGACCCAGTACTTC
TRBV5-4	TRBJ1-2	12	-	-	CASSFGHYGYTF	TGTGCCAGCAGCTTTGGGCACTATGGCTACACCTTC
TRBV5-4	TRBJ1-2	12	-	-	CASSLEGYGYTF	TGTGCCAGCAGCTTGGAAGGCTATGGCTACACCTTC
TRBV9	TRBJ2-1	14	-	-	CASSVGDFYNEQFF	TGTGCCAGCAGCGTGGGGGACTTCTACAATGAGCAGTTCTTC
TRBV7-3	TRBJ2-5	15	once	-	CASSPSPGLAETQYF	TGTGCCAGCAGCCCAAGCCCAGGGCTAGCGGAGACCCAGTACTTC
TRBV18	TRBJ2-3	16	-	-	CASSPRIEVSTDTQYF	TGTGCCAGCTCACCTCGGATTGAGGTTAGCACAGATACGCAGTATTTT
TRBV2	TRBJ2-7	14	few	TRBD1	CASIRDRVSYEQYF	TGTGCCAGCATCCGGGACAGGGTATCCTACGAGCAGTACTTC